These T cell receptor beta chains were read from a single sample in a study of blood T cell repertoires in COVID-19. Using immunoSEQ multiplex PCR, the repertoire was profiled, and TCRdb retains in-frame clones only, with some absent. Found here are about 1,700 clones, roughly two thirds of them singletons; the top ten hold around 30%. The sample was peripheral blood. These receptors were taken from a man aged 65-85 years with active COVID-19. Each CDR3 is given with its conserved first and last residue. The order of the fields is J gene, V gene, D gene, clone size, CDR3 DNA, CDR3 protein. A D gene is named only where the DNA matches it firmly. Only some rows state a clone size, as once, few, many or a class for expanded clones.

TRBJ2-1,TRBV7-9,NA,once,TGTGCCAGCAGCTTAGTTCTCTCCGGGGATTGGAATGAGCAGTTCTTC,CASSLVLSGDWNEQFF
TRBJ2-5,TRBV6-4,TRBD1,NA,TGTGCCAGCAGCGTAAATTTTGGACAGGGAGAGACCCAGTACTTC,CASSVNFGQGETQYF
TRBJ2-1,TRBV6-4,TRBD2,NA,TGTGCCAGCAGTGACGGGGAGGGGACTGAGCAGTTCTTC,CASSDGEGTEQFF
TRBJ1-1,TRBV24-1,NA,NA,TGTGCCACCAGTGATCCAAGACAGGTGAACACTGAAGCTTTCTTT,CATSDPRQVNTEAFF
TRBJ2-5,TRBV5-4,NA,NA,TGTGCCAGCAGCTTGGAGGCAGGCCGGCCCCAAGAGACCCAGTACTTC,CASSLEAGRPQETQYF
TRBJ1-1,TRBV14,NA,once,TGTGCCAGCAGCCAAGACGGGTATTGGCAGACTGAAGCTTTCTTT,CASSQDGYWQTEAFF
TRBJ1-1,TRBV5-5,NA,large,TGTGCCAGCAGCCCACTCGGTGCTGAAGCTTTCTTT,CASSPLGAEAFF
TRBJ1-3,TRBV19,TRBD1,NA,TGTGCCAGTAGTACGACAGGGACCGGAAACACCATATATTTT,CASSTTGTGNTIYF
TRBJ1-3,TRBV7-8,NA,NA,TGTGCCAGCAGCTTAGGAACCTATCGGGACACCATATATTTT,CASSLGTYRDTIYF
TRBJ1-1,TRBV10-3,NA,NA,TGTGCCATCGGAGAAGGGGGGGTTGGGAAGAACACTGAAGCTTTCTTT,CAIGEGGVGKNTEAFF
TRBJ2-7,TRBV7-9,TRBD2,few,TGTGCCAGCAGCCCTAGCGGTAGGCCCTACGAGCAGTACTTC,CASSPSGRPYEQYF
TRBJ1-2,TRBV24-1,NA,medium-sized,TGTGCCACCAAGGCAACAGGGTACTATGGCTACACCTTC,CATKATGYYGYTF
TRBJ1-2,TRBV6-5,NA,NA,TGTGCCAGCTCCCTGGGCTCAAACTATGGCTACACCTTC,CASSLGSNYGYTF
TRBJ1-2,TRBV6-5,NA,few,TGTGCCAGCAGTTACGGCGGGGGTGGGGGCTATGGCTACACCTTC,CASSYGGGGGYGYTF
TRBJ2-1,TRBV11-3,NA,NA,TGTGCCAGCAGCTTAGTGGGAGGCTGGGATGAGCAGTTCTTC,CASSLVGGWDEQFF
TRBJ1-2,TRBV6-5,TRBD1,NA,TGTGCCAGCAGTCCCGGACAGGGGGCTAACTATGGCTACACCTTC,CASSPGQGANYGYTF
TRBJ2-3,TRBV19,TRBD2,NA,TGTGCCAGTAGTGGGGGGACTAGCGGCGCCCCTAGCACAGATACGCAGTATTTT,CASSGGTSGAPSTDTQYF
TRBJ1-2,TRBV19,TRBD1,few,TGTGCCAGTACCAAACAGGGGGCCGATGGCTACACCTTC,CASTKQGADGYTF
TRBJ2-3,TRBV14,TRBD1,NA,TGTGCCAGCAGCCACTTTCCCGGGACAGGACGCACAGATACGCAGTATTTT,CASSHFPGTGRTDTQYF
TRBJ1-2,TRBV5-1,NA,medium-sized,TGCGCCAGCAGGCCTGAGGGCTCTGATGGCTACACCTTC,CASRPEGSDGYTF
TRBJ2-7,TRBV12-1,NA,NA,TGTACCAGCAGCCCCGAGGCCTCCGAAGCCTACGAGCAGTACTTC,CTSSPEASEAYEQYF
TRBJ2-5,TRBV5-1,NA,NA,TGCGCCAGCAGCTTGGTTACAGGGCAAGAGACCCAGTACTTC,CASSLVTGQETQYF
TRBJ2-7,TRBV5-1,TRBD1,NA,TGCGCCAGCAGCTTGCCGGAGGCTAGCCGGACAGGGTACACTAGTATGCGTCGCGACGAGCAGTACTTC,CASSLPEASRTGYTSMRRDEQYF
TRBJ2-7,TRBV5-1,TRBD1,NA,TGCGCCAGCAGCATACGACCTGGACAGGGGATCCCCAACGAGCAGTACTTC,CASSIRPGQGIPNEQYF
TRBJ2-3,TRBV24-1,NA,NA,TGTGCCACCAGTGCCGACAGATTCACAGATACGCAGTATTTT,CATSADRFTDTQYF
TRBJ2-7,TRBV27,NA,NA,TGTGCCAGCAGCCCCCAGGGTTATCTGGGCGAGCAGTACTTC,CASSPQGYLGEQYF
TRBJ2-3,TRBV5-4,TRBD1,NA,TGTGCCAGCAGCACCTCGACAGGGTCCACAGATACGCAGTATTTT,CASSTSTGSTDTQYF
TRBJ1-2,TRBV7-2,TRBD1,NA,TGTGCCAGCAGCTCTACACCGGGACAGGGGACCTATGGCTACACCTTC,CASSSTPGQGTYGYTF
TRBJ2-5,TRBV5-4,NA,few,TGTGCCAGCAGCTTTCATGACAGCCAAGAGACCCAGTACTTC,CASSFHDSQETQYF
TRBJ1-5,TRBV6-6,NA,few,TGTGCCAGCAGACCCTTTTCAGGGGCTAGCAATCAGCCCCAGCATTTT,CASRPFSGASNQPQHF
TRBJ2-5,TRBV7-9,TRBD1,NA,TGTGCCAGCAGCTTAGCGGTAAACAGGGGGCGAGAGACCCAGTACTTC,CASSLAVNRGRETQYF
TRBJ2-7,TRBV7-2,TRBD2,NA,TGTGCCAGCAGCTTAGTTGTCACTAGCGGGGAAAACGAGCAGTACTTC,CASSLVVTSGENEQYF
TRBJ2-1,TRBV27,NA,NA,TGTGCCAGCAGTTCCGGAGGGTCCTACAATGAGCAGTTCTTC,CASSSGGSYNEQFF
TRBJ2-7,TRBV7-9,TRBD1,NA,TGTGCCAGCAGCCCAACCAGCGCCCAGGGGGCTAAGTGGCAGTACTTC,CASSPTSAQGAKWQYF
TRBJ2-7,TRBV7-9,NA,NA,TGTGCCAGCACTAAGGACACTTCCTACGAGCAGTACTTC,CASTKDTSYEQYF
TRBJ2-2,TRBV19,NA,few,TGTGCCAGTATTCCCCCCGGGCAGGGGCGCACCGGGGAGCTGTTTTTT,CASIPPGQGRTGELFF
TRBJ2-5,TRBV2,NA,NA,TGTGCCAGCAGTGATCAAGGGCTCGGAGGGGAGACCCAGTACTTC,CASSDQGLGGETQYF
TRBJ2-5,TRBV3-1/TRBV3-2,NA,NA,TGTGCCAGCAGCCAAAATAGGGGGTCCCAAGAGACCCAGTACTTC,CASSQNRGSQETQYF
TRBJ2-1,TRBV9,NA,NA,TGTGCCAGCAGCGCCGACTGGATGTACAATGAGCAGTTCTTC,CASSADWMYNEQFF
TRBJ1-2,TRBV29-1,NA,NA,TGCAGCGTTGCTCACAGCACTAACTATGGCTACACCTTC,CSVAHSTNYGYTF
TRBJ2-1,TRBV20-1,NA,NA,TGCAGTGCTGGGGCCCAGTTCTTC,CSAGAQFF
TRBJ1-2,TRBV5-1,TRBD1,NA,TGCGCCAGCAGCCGGGGGACAGGGAGCCCCTATGGCTACACCTTC,CASSRGTGSPYGYTF
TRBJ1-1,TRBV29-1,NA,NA,TGCAGCGTTGCGGGAAGTGGCCCTTATCGCTTCTTT,CSVAGSGPYRFF
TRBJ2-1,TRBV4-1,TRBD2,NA,TGCGCCAGCAGCTCACCCAAACTAGCGGGAAGCTACAATGAGCAGTTCTTC,CASSSPKLAGSYNEQFF
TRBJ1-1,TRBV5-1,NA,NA,TGCGCCAGCAGCTTGCTGGGGGGGGGCGCCGCTTACACTGAAGCTTTCTTT,CASSLLGGGAAYTEAFF